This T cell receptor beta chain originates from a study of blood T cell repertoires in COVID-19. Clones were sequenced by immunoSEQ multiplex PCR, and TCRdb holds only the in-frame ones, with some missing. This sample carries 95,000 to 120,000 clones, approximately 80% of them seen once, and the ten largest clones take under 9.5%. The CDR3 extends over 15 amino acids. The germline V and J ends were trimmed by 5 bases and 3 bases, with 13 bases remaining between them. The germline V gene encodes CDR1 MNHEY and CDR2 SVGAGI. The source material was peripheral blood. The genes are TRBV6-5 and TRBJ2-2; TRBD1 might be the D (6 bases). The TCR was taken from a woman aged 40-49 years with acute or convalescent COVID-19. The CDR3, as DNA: TGTGCCAGCAGTCCCGGGACACAGTACACCGGGGAGCTGTTTTTT. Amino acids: CASSPGTQYTGELFF.